The clone carrying this TCR beta chain was observed many times. Its antigen is undetermined. This sample is drawn from a study of T cells in Graves' hyperthyroidism and ophthalmopathy. Amplification of TCR beta CDR3 regions used RNA as the template. The TCR CDR3 first-round RT-PCR relied on the HTBI primer set. TCRdb ran MiXCR on the multiplex PCR reads and lists one entry per CDR3 protein. Of a few hundred thousand distinct CDR3 sequences in the sample, around 15% are singletons; the top ten hold around a sixth. CDR1 is SQVTM and CDR2 is ANQGSEA in the germline V gene. Trimming removed 7 bases from V and 4 bases from J, with 14 bases in between. This CDR3 spans 12 amino acids. The study's findings and limits: A model of 13 V-J features distinguished ophthalmopathy from stable hyperthyroidism.

The material sequenced was blood. The chain is built from TRBV29-1 and TRBJ2-7; the D gene is possibly TRBD1 (6 bases). This TCR derives from a young woman with Graves' hyperthyroidism. As DNA, the CDR3 is TGCAGCGCATCGACAGGAGAATACGAGCAGTACGTC. The encoded protein is CSASTGEYEQYV.